Each of the 27 T cell receptor beta chains below was sequenced from the same sample in a study of T cells in Graves' hyperthyroidism and ophthalmopathy. TCR beta CDR3 regions were amplified from RNA. The HTBI set primed first-round TCR CDR3 RT-PCR. In TCRdb, the multiplex PCR reads were re-called with MiXCR into one record per CDR3 protein. The table includes around 490,000 distinct CDR3 sequences, nearly 20% detected once. Source material: blood. The source of these receptors is a man aged 40-55 years with Graves' ophthalmopathy.

This clonotype was seen a few times. J is TRBJ1-5 and V is TRBV7-9; D gene unclear. CDR3 length equals 16 residues. V lost 0 bases and J 12 bases, leaving 21 bases between the germline ends. Germline V gene data show CDR1 as SEHNR and CDR2 as FQNEAQ (reference sequence). CDR3: CASSLASMGSFKGQHF. The CDR3 DNA follows: TGTGCCAGCAGCTTAGCGAGTATGGGCAGTTTCAAGGGCCAGCATTTT.

This clonotype was observed a handful of times. The chain combines TRBV20-1 with TRBJ2-1, with TRBD2 matching 8 bases. The V gene end was trimmed by 3 bases and the J gene end by 8 bases; junction bases not matched to a gene: 12. There are 15 residues in the CDR3. CDR1 DFQATT and CDR2 SNEGSKA come from the germline V gene (reference sequence). Here the CDR3 reads CSASQLAGTIYEQFF. CDR3 DNA sequence: TGCAGTGCTAGTCAGCTAGCGGGTACTATATATGAGCAGTTCTTC.

This chain links TRBV3-1 with TRBJ1-4; possibly TRBD1 for D (5 bases). Germline V gene lookup returns CDR1 LGHDT and CDR2 YNNKEL (reference sequence). The CDR3 contains 15 residues. The germline V and J ends were trimmed by 3 bases and 7 bases, with 15 bases remaining between them. Here the CDR3 DNA reads TGTGCCAGCAGCCAGGGGCAGGGACTGTCTGAAAAACTGTTTTTT. Translation gives CASSQGQGLSEKLFF.

This clonotype was seen a handful of times. The chain couples TRBV2 to TRBJ2-1, with 9 nucleotides matching TRBD1. Looked up from germline, CDR1 is SNHLY and CDR2 is FYNNEI. The V segment lost 3 bases and the J segment 10 bases; nucleotides outside the gene matches: 22. The length of the CDR3 is 19 residues. CDR3 DNA sequence: TGTGCCAGCAGTGAGTTCGGACAGGGGTTCGGAATGACCTTGGGGGAGCAGTTCTTC. Its translation: CASSEFGQGFGMTLGEQFF.

The chain combines TRBV10-2 with TRBJ1-3; unclear D gene. CDR3 size: 15 residues. V was pared by 10 bases and J by 0 bases, with 16 bases between. Germline V gene data show CDR1 as WSHSY and CDR2 as SAAADI. The chain's CDR3 is CATATRQLSGNTIYF. The CDR3, as DNA: TGCGCCACCGCGACGAGGCAGCTCTCTGGAAACACCATATATTTT.

This clonotype has a handful of counts. The chain is built from TRBV9 and TRBJ2-6; D remains ambiguous. Looked up from germline, CDR1 is SGDLS and CDR2 is YYNGEE. The CDR3 totals 14 residues. Trimming took 0 bases from V and 1 from J, leaving 2 bases between them. CDR3 sequence: CASSVASGANVLTF. The CDR3 nucleotides read TGTGCCAGCAGCGTAGCTTCTGGGGCCAACGTCCTGACTTTC.

About this clonotype itself: A much larger clonotype is one base distant, so this may be a read error. This chain joins TRBV14 and TRBJ1-1; D perhaps matches TRBD1 (5 bases). Germline CDR1 SGHDN, CDR2 FVKESK. The CDR3 covers 13 residues. The V gene lost 3 bases and the J gene lost 1 base, with 6 bases spanning the gap. The CDR3: CASSHRANTEAFF. The CDR3, as DNA: TGTGCCAGCAGCCACAGGGCGAACACTGAAGCTTTCTTT.

This sequence joins TRBV12-3 or TRBV12-4 and TRBJ1-2; 9 positions agree with TRBD1. Trimming removed 4 bases from V and 8 bases from J; junction bases left unmatched: 8. This CDR3 region has 14 residues. The CDR3 protein is CASSSDRGTKGYTF. In DNA, the CDR3 is TGTGCCAGCAGTTCGGACAGGGGCACAAAGGGCTACACCTTC.

This clonotype has more than one count but fewer than ten. The V and J genes are TRBV7-8 and TRBJ2-1, with 7 bases matching TRBD2. The CDR3 spans 16 residues. V shed 1 base, J shed 1 base, and the junction held 4 bases outside the gene matches. The germline V gene encodes CDR1 SGHVS and CDR2 FQNEAQ. CDR3 DNA: TGTGCCAGCAGCTTAGTGGGGGGGACGTCCTACAATGAGCAGTTCTTC. Its translation: CASSLVGGTSYNEQFF.

Ten or more counts support this clonotype. The chain joins TRBV5-1 to TRBJ2-1; D is possibly TRBD2 (6 bases). Germline values: CDR1 SGHRS, CDR2 YFSETQ. This CDR3 is 13 amino acids long. Deletions cut 6 bases from V and 3 bases from J, with 10 bases between. The DNA for the CDR3 is TGCGCCAGCAACCGCGGGGACTACAATGAGCAGTTCTTC. This codes for CASNRGDYNEQFF.

This clonotype was detected ten times or more. J is TRBJ2-7 and V is TRBV6-2 or TRBV6-3, with D possibly being TRBD1 (6 bases). CDR3 length equals 12 residues. Germline V gives CDR1 MNHEY, CDR2 SVGEGT. V lost 2 bases, J lost 7 bases, and 9 bases lay in between. The DNA for the CDR3 is TGTGCCAGCAGTTACCCTAGGGGGGAGCAGTACTTC. Protein product: CASSYPRGEQYF.

The CDR3 sequence is CASRSFWNSPLHF. In nucleotides, the CDR3 is TGTGCCAGCAGGTCGTTCTGGAATTCACCCCTCCACTTT. The chain employs TRBV3-1 and TRBJ1-6; unclear D gene. This CDR3 spans 13 amino acids. The ends were cut back, 6 bases at V and 7 bases at J, with 10 bases in the middle. CDR1 LGHDT and CDR2 YNNKEL come from the germline V gene (reference sequence).

Ten or more counts support this clonotype. The chain combines TRBV20-1 with TRBJ2-7; TRBD1 agrees at 10 bases. Germline V lookup: CDR1 DFQATT, CDR2 SNEGSKA (reference sequence). The J segment lost 4 bases and the V segment lost 0 bases, leaving 9 bases of the junction unmatched. The CDR3 has 16 residues. The CDR3 loop reads CSARDTGTGDKYEQYF. As DNA, the CDR3 is TGCAGTGCTAGAGACACCGGGACAGGGGATAAGTACGAGCAGTACTTC.

The chain links TRBV5-1 to TRBJ2-6; TRBD1 matches 12 bases. After removal of 3 bases from V and 3 bases from J, the junction contained 4 bases not matched to a gene. Germline lookup yields CDR1 SGHRS and CDR2 YFSETQ. This CDR3 contains 17 residues. The CDR3 DNA reads as TGCGCCAGCAGCTATGGGACAGGGGGCGGTGGGGCCAACGTCCTGACTTTC. Translation: CASSYGTGGGGANVLTF.

This clonotype was recorded at least ten times. The V and J genes are TRBV29-1 and TRBJ1-1; TRBD1 matches at 7 bases. This CDR3 has 13 residues. The trim removed 7 bases at V and 8 bases at J, leaving 13 bases unmatched. Germline V gene sequence: CDR1 SQVTM, CDR2 ANQGSEA. Written as DNA, the CDR3 is TGCAGCGCAGGGGCCGACAGGGACGGCGAAGCTTTCTTT. This codes for CSAGADRDGEAFF.

This clonotype was seen repeatedly, ten times or more. Relative to the germline gene, one junction end is altered; a read error may explain this. The V and J genes are TRBV19 and TRBJ2-1; D remains ambiguous. From germline, CDR1 is LNHDA and CDR2 SQIVND (reference sequence). The CDR3 covers 12 residues. The CDR3 DNA follows: TGTGCCAGCAGTATAGCTGGGAATGAGCAGTTCTTC. Its translation is CASSIAGNEQFF.

There are a few counts of this clonotype. The chain recombines TRBV18 with TRBJ2-3, with 7 bases identical to TRBD2. The germline gives CDR1 KGHSH, CDR2 LQKENI. J lost 2 bases, V lost 3 bases, and 8 bases had no gene match. CDR3 size: 16 residues. The CDR3, as DNA: TGTGCCAGCTCACCCCTTGCGGGGGTCCTCACAGATACGCAGTATTTT. Residues: CASSPLAGVLTDTQYF.

The genes are TRBV6-1 and TRBJ1-1; D is unclear. V gave up 5 bases and J gave up 5 bases, with 15 bases separating them. The CDR3 length is 14 residues. In germline, CDR1 is MNHNS, CDR2 SASEGT. The CDR3 region is CASSKQSLGTEAFF. The CDR3 DNA sequence: TGTGCCAGCAGTAAACAAAGTCTGGGGACTGAAGCTTTCTTT.

This clonotype was counted ten times or more. V gene TRBV3-1 combines with J gene TRBJ2-3, with 12 bases that match TRBD2. This CDR3 region has 15 residues. The ends lost 1 base at V and 6 bases at J; junction bases unmatched: 2. The germline gives CDR1 LGHDT, CDR2 YNNKEL (reference sequence). In nucleotides, the CDR3 is TGTGCCAGCAGCCAAGCTAGCGGGGGGGCGGATACGCAGTATTTT. Its translation: CASSQASGGADTQYF.

The CDR3 region has the DNA TGCGCCAGCAGGGATGGTCCTTATAATTCACCCCTCCACTTT. Its translation: CASRDGPYNSPLHF. The chain combines TRBV5-1 with TRBJ1-6; no clear D gene. The CDR3 has 14 residues. Germline CDR1 and CDR2: SGHRS and YFSETQ. V gave up 5 bases and J gave up 4 bases, with 10 bases separating them.

This clonotype was observed many times. The chain joins TRBV13 to TRBJ2-1, with D perhaps TRBD2 (5 bases). The V and J ends lost 2 bases and 3 bases respectively, with 11 bases between them. Germline values: CDR1 PRHDT, CDR2 FYEKMQ (reference sequence). The CDR3 runs to 15 residues. The CDR3 sequence: CASSLRGSIYNEQFF. The CDR3 nucleotides read TGTGCCAGCAGCTTACGAGGGTCTATCTACAATGAGCAGTTCTTC. Full variable domain (outside the CDR3, taken from reference TRBV13 and TRBJ2-1): AAGVIQSPRHLIKEKRETATLKCYPIPRHDTVYWYQQGPGQDPQFLISFYEKMQSDKGSIPDRFSAQQFSDYHSELNMSSLELGDSALYFCASSLRGSIYNEQFFGPGTRLTVL.

This sequence joins TRBV7-3 and TRBJ2-2; a weak D match, TRBD1 (5 bases). V lost 5 bases and J 0 bases, leaving 10 bases between the germline ends. This CDR3 comprises 15 residues. Germline assignment: CDR1 SGHTA and CDR2 FQGTGA. CDR3 amino acids: CASSLGHSNTGELFF. The CDR3, as DNA: TGTGCCAGCAGCCTAGGACATTCGAACACCGGGGAGCTGTTTTTT.

The chain combines TRBV6-1 with TRBJ2-2; 9 bases are shared with TRBD1. CDR3 length equals 14 residues. Germline-derived CDR1 and CDR2 are MNHNS and SASEGT. V lost 7 bases, J lost 5 bases, and 5 bases stayed unmatched. CDR3 sequence: CASTRTGETGELFF. CDR3 in DNA: TGTGCCAGCACCCGGACAGGGGAAACCGGGGAGCTGTTTTTT.

This clonotype was observed a handful of times. The gene calls are TRBV28 and TRBJ1-5; D ambiguous. Germline CDR1 reads MDHEN; CDR2 reads SYDVKM. Trimming took 7 bases from V and 4 from J, leaving 17 bases between them. The CDR3 totals 15 residues. As DNA, the CDR3 is TGTGCCAGCACCCGATCGTGGGGATTAAATCAGCCCCAGCATTTT. Residues: CASTRSWGLNQPQHF.

Here the CDR3 DNA reads TGTGCCAGCAGCCCGGTGGGAACCTACAATGAGCAGTTCTTC. It yields the protein CASSPVGTYNEQFF. The chain combines TRBV7-9 with TRBJ2-1; D not certain. Germline V gene lookup returns CDR1 SEHNR and CDR2 FQNEAQ (reference sequence). The CDR3 runs to 14 residues. V dropped 5 bases and J dropped 2 bases, with 10 bases sitting between them. Using reference TRBV7-9 and TRBJ2-1 for the parts outside the CDR3, the full variable domain is DTGVSQNPRHKITKRGQNVTFRCDPISEHNRLYWYRQTLGQGPEFLTYFQNEAQLEKSRLLSDRFSAERPKGSFSTLEIQRTEQGDSAMYLCASSPVGTYNEQFFGPGTRLTVL.

As to this clonotype: This clone may be a read error of a much larger clone one base away. This chain joins TRBV11-3 and TRBJ2-7; D may be TRBD2 (5 bases). CDR3 size: 13 residues. Germline CDR1 reads SGHNT; CDR2 reads YENEEA. The chain's CDR3 is CTSSLDREDEQYF. The CDR3 nucleotides are TGTACCAGCAGCTTAGATCGGGAAGACGAGCAGTACTTC.

This clonotype has ten or more counts. The rearrangement uses TRBV30 and TRBJ2-2, with TRBD2 matching over 8 bases. Germline V gene sequence: CDR1 GTSNPN, CDR2 SVGIG (reference sequence). This CDR3 comprises 17 residues. Trimming took 4 bases from V and 7 from J; bases not matched to a gene: 17. The CDR3 loop is CAWKTTFRGGKSGELFF. In DNA, the CDR3 is TGTGCCTGGAAGACTACGTTCCGGGGGGGAAAAAGCGGGGAGCTGTTTTTT.